This T cell receptor (beta chain) was documented in a study of shared clonotypes between healthy human individuals. The germline V gene encodes CDR1 MGHRA and CDR2 YSYEKL. The CDR3 loop spans 15 amino acids. V gave up 0 bases and J gave up 1 base, with 9 bases separating them. For each subset, genomic DNA was distributed in equal portions over several immunoSEQ plates. Here immunoSEQ multiplex PCR was the method, and the copy in TCRdb shows in-frame clones only, minus some. The sample lists approximately 1.5 million clones, 97% to 99% occurring once. The sequencing input was naive CD4+ T cells sorted from blood. Indicated subset: CD45RA+ positively selected. This receptor was identified in a man aged 25 to 40 in good health. This chain links TRBV4-1 with TRBJ1-1; D gene uncertain. DNA for the CDR3: TGCGCCAGCAGCCAAGATGACCGCCCGAACACTGAAGCTTTCTTT. This sequence encodes CASSQDDRPNTEAFF.